This entry concerns a single T cell receptor beta chain. Its antigen remains unknown. The data were obtained in a study of early T cells in non-severe SARS-CoV-2 infection. Overall study context: Sequencing used unsorted whole-blood bulk RNA, so chains lack pairing.

V shed 0 bases and J shed 4 bases, with 10 bases lying between them. There are 15 residues in the CDR3. Germline CDR1 is MNHEY and CDR2 is SMNVEV (reference sequence). Whole-study findings and limits: Anti-spike CD8 responses were favored in VDJdb matching, and private and CD4 specificities were missed.

Unique molecular identifiers tagged individual cDNA molecules. TCRdb passed the 5' RACE reads through MiXCR, listing each CDR3 protein once. The table shows under 75,000 distinct CDR3 sequences, with about 12% occurring only once. The V and J genes are TRBV27 and TRBJ2-1; no clear D. Sequenced: whole blood. This clonotype was sampled from an adult who was a healthcare worker with PCR-confirmed SARS-CoV-2 infection or an uninfected control (not recorded which). CDR3 bases: TGTGCCAGCAGTTTATCGCGGTATAGGTACAATGAGCAGTTCTTC. Amino acid sequence: CASSLSRYRYNEQFF.